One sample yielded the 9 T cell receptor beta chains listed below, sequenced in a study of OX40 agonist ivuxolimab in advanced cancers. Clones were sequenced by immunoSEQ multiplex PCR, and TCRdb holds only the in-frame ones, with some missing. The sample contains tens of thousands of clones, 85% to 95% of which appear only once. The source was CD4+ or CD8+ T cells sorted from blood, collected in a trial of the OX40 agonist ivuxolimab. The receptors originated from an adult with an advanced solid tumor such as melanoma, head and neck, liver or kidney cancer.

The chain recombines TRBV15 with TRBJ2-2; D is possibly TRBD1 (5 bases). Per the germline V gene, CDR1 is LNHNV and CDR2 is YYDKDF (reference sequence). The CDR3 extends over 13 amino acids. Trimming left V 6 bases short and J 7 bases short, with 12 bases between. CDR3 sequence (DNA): TGTGCCACCAGAGAAGGGGTACACGGGGAGCTGTTTTTT. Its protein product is CATREGVHGELFF.

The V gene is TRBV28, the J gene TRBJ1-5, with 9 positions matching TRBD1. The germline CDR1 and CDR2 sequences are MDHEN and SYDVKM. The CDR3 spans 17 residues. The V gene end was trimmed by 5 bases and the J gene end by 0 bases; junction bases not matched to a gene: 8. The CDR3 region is CASSIGQGRYSNQPQHF. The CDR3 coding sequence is TGTGCCAGCAGTATTGGACAGGGGCGATATAGCAATCAGCCCCAGCATTTT. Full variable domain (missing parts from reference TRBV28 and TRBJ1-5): DVKVTQSSRYLVKRTGEKVFLECVQDMDHENMFWYRQDPGLGLRLIYFSYDVKMKEKGDIPEGYSVSREKKERFSLILESASTNQTSMYLCASSIGQGRYSNQPQHFGDGTRLSIL.

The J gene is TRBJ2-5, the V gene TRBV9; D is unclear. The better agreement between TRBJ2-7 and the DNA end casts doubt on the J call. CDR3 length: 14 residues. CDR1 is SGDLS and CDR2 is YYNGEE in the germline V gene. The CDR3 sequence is CASSVAPASYEQYF. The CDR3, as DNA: TGTGCCAGCAGCGTAGCCCCGGCATCCTACGAGCAGTACTTC.

CDR3 protein: CASSYPGYEQYF. CDR3 in DNA: TGTGCCAGCAGCTACCCAGGGTACGAGCAGTACTTC. The chain carries TRBV7-8 and TRBJ2-7, with D perhaps matching TRBD1 (5 bases). Trimming took 4 bases from V and 4 from J, leaving 8 bases between them. The germline V gene has CDR1 SGHVS and CDR2 FQNEAQ. The length of the CDR3 is 12 residues.

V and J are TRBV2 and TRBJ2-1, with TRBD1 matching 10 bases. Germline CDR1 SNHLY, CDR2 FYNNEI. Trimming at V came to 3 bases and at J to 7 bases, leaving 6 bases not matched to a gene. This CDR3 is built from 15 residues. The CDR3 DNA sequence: TGTGCCAGCAGTGAGGGACAGGGGCGATGGAATGAGCAGTTCTTC. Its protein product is CASSEGQGRWNEQFF.

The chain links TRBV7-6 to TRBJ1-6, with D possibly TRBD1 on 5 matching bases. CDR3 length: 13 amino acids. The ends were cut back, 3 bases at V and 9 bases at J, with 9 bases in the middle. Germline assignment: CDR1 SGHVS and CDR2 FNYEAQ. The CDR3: CASSFQGGSPLHF. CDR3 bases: TGTGCCAGCAGCTTCCAGGGCGGTTCACCCCTCCACTTT.

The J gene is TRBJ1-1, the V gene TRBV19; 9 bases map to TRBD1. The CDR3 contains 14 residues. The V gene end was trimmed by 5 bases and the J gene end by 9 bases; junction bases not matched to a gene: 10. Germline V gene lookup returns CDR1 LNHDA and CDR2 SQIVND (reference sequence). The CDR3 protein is CASSLGTGIFQAFF. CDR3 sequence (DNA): TGTGCCAGTAGTCTCGGGACAGGGATCTTCCAAGCTTTCTTT.

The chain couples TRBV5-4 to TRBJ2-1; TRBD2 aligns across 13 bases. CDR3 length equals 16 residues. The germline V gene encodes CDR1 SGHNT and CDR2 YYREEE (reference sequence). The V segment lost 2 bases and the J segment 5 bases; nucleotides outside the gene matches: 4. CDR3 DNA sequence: TGTGCCAGCAGCTTACTAGCGGGAGGGCCCCACAATGAGCAGTTCTTC. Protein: CASSLLAGGPHNEQFF. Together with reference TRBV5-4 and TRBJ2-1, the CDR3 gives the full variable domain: ETGVTQSPTHLIKTRGQQVTLRCSSQSGHNTVSWYQQALGQGPQFIFQYYREEENGRGNFPPRFSGLQFPNYSSELNVNALELDDSALYLCASSLLAGGPHNEQFFGPGTRLTVL.

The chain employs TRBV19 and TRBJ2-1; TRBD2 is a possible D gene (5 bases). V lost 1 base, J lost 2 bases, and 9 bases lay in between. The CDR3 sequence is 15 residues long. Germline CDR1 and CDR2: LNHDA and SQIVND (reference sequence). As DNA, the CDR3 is TGTGCCAGTAGTATAGTCCGGGAAGCCTACAATGAGCAGTTCTTC. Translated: CASSIVREAYNEQFF.